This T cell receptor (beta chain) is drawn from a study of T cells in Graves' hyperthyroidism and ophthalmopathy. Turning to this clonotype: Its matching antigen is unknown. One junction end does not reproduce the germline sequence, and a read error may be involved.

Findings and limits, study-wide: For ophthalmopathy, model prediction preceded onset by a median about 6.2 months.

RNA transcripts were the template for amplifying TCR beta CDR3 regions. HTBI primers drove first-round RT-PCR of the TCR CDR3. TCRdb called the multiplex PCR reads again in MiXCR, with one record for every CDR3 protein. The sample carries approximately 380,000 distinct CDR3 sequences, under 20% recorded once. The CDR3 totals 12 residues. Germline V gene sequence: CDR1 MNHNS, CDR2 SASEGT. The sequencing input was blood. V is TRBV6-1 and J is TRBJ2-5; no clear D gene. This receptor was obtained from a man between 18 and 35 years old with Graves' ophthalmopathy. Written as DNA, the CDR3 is TGTGCCAGCGGCAGAAATGCAGAGGCCCAGTACTTC. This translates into CASGRNAEAQYF.